This T cell receptor (beta chain) appears in the sequencing data of a study of blood T cell repertoires in COVID-19. Study as a whole: Some COVID-19 samples were acute and others convalescent; all came from the United States, Italy and Spain.

Measured with immunoSEQ multiplex PCR; TCRdb has only the in-frame clones, and not every one. Counted here are approximately 230,000 clones, about nine tenths occurring once; the ten biggest clones make up about 2%. Germline values: CDR1 SEHNR, CDR2 FQNEAQ (reference sequence). The V end lost 1 base, the J end lost 0 bases, and 9 bases lay between the germline ends. CDR3 size: 16 residues. The source is a man under 40 who had recovered from COVID-19. Sequenced sample: peripheral blood. The chain carries TRBV7-9 and TRBJ1-4; D unclear. The CDR3, as DNA: TGTGCCAGCAGCTTAGAGATCGCAGCAACTAATGAAAAACTGTTTTTT. This encodes CASSLEIAATNEKLFF. The full variable domain, in which reference TRBV7-9 and TRBJ1-4 provide the parts outside the CDR3, is DTGVSQNPRHKITKRGQNVTFRCDPISEHNRLYWYRQTLGQGPEFLTYFQNEAQLEKSRLLSDRFSAERPKGSFSTLEIQRTEQGDSAMYLCASSLEIAATNEKLFFGSGTQLSVL.